A selection of T cell receptor beta chains follows, all from one sample in a study of identical twins. Each CDR3 protein is one row after TCRdb ran MiXCR on the 5' RACE reads. Of approximately 600,000 distinct CDR3 sequences listed, under 8.5% are singletons. A further study also used this sample, focusing on yellow fever vaccine responses in identical twins.

The sample consisted of PBMCs. The receptors originated from a woman under 30 in good health. The CDR3 runs from the conserved cysteine through the conserved F or W. The order of the fields is V gene, D gene, J gene, clone size, CDR3 protein, CDR3 DNA. The D gene is left open where the match is weak. Clone sizes are given selectively: once, few, many, or a class where the clone is expanded.

TRBV9	-	TRBJ2-2	few	CASSPPGILTGELFF	TGTGCCAGCAGCCCACCGGGCATACTTACCGGGGAGCTGTTTTTT
TRBV6-1	-	TRBJ1-3	-	CASSGRASGNTIYF	TGTGCCAGCAGTGGGAGGGCTTCTGGAAACACCATATATTTT
TRBV15	-	TRBJ2-1	-	CATSRAHTAGRAPRNEQFF	TGTGCCACCAGCAGAGCCCATACTGCTGGACGAGCACCCCGCAATGAGCAGTTCTTC
TRBV19	-	TRBJ2-2	-	CASRWSKNTGELFF	TGTGCCAGTAGGTGGAGTAAGAACACCGGGGAGCTGTTTTTT
TRBV6-5	TRBD1	TRBJ1-2	few	CASSYSTLRGQGYGYTF	TGTGCCAGCAGTTACTCCACACTTCGCGGACAGGGCTATGGCTACACCTTC
TRBV12-3/TRBV12-4	-	TRBJ2-3	-	CASSLGLERTDTQYF	TGTGCCAGCAGTTTAGGACTAGAACGCACAGATACGCAGTATTTT
TRBV5-1	TRBD2	TRBJ2-7	many	CASSFVGTTRYEQYF	TGCGCCAGCAGCTTCGTGGGGACTACAAGGTACGAGCAGTACTTC
TRBV3-1	TRBD2	TRBJ2-3	-	CASSQVGLAGLTGDTQYF	TGTGCCAGCAGCCAAGTAGGCCTAGCGGGGCTCACCGGAGATACGCAGTATTTT
TRBV11-3	TRBD2	TRBJ2-7	-	CASSLDGLADEQYF	TGTGCCAGCAGCTTAGATGGCCTAGCGGACGAGCAGTACTTC
TRBV24-1	-	TRBJ2-3	few	CATSGMLDTQYF	TGTGCCACCAGTGGAATGTTGGATACGCAGTATTTT
TRBV12-3/TRBV12-4	-	TRBJ2-5	-	CASSFAQPMGTQYF	TGTGCCAGCAGTTTCGCCCAGCCCATGGGGACCCAGTACTTC
TRBV5-1	-	TRBJ1-6	few	CASSDGAVAPLHF	TGCGCCAGCAGCGACGGGGCGGTGGCACCCCTCCACTTT
TRBV5-6	-	TRBJ2-5	-	CASNPRMGARETQYF	TGTGCCAGCAACCCAAGGATGGGGGCGCGGGAGACCCAGTACTTC
TRBV5-1	TRBD1	TRBJ2-1	few	CASSLRDRGRPGPFF	TGCGCCAGCAGCTTGAGGGACAGGGGGCGTCCGGGACCGTTCTTC